The present T cell receptor (beta chain) was sequenced within a study of T cell responses to AZD1222 COVID-19 vaccine (dated by TCRdb to 2020 to 2023). Describing the broader study: AZD1222 recipients given second doses at about 4 weeks or at about 12 weeks were pooled, since spike-specific TCR depth and breadth were not found to differ between the two schedules. TCR sequencing covered over 230 trial participants: approximately 200 given two doses of AZD1222 and about 26 given two doses of MenACWY control vaccine. Trial participants were enrolled into age subgroups of 18-55, 56-69 and 70-plus years, which contained about 150, 27 and 61 TCR-sequenced participants, respectively. What the authors observed across the whole study: Participants were mostly white British, with more females than males. The authors suggested clonal diversity may have been underestimated. After two AZD1222 doses, spike-specific TCR breadth and depth were significantly higher than at day 0 and than in MenACWY recipients. In the small 56-69-year group, the increase in depth fell short of significance, most likely because of low power. Conclusions about previously exposed vaccinees are limited, since just six AZD1222 recipients were seropositive for SARS-CoV-2 at baseline. Vaccine-associated CD4 TCRs spanned the whole spike protein, with dominant responses in regions 160-218 and 743-854. Epitopes outside the regions mutated in the B.1.351 and B.1.1.7 variants were reportedly recognized by nearly half of the unique spike-specific TCRs. Because no day 14 peak-response samples were available, repertoires were characterized only after the peak T cell response.

Deletion took 7 bases off V and 8 bases off J, with a span of 15 bases between the germline ends. CDR1 is given as WSHSY and CDR2 as SAAADI, both from the germline V gene. Taken from cysteine to phenylalanine, the CDR3 has 13 residues. Just CDR3 DNA is preserved here, 39 bases in frame from base 1. The time point label on this specimen signifies: baseline before first vaccination. Vaccinee samples came from UK trials COV001 and COV002, including a single-blind randomized controlled phase 2/3 trial of AZD1222 (ChAdOx1 nCoV-19) in healthy adults. For TCRbeta chain sequencing, PBMC samples were collected from trial participants at day 0 and at day 28 after the second dose. This clone was recorded once. Its antigen remains unidentified. Base-call qualities are not available, and no considerably larger clone is one nucleotide away. The CDR3 regions of human TCRbeta chains were subjected to immunosequencing. The study's processing was this. Repertoire TCRs were checked for matches against a reference library of SARS-CoV-2-specific TCRs that had been generated using the MIRA antigen-specificity platform. Breadth was defined as the fraction of unique TCRs that were SARS-CoV-2-associated. Depth was defined as the fraction of total T cells that were SARS-CoV-2-associated. Using the MIRA data, each spike-specific TCR was assigned both to the spike region to which the TCR was reactive and to a CD4 or CD8 class. Log10-transformed breadth and depth values were compared by one-way ANOVA with Sidak's multiple comparisons tests. This immuneACCESS table, as held by TCRdb, lists in-frame sequences with V and J called but not all clones. Of the missing ones, under half trace to an unresolved V gene in checked studies; the others have no known cause. From that table come the V and J calls and clone size; the DNA was used to work out D and trimming. The sample profile shows 150,000 to 200,000 clones; about 89% of them were found once. The top ten clonotypes cover 1.6% of the sample.

The chain uses TRBV10-2 and TRBJ2-1; TRBD2 is a possible D gene, resting on 6 matching bases. Sequencing was performed on peripheral blood, taken on day 0 of AZD1222 vaccination. The TCR comes from an adult in good health. The CDR3 in this case is CASTVRSSDEQFF. The sequence in DNA is TGCGCCAGCACGGTCCGGTCTAGCGATGAGCAGTTCTTC.